Given below is one TCR beta chain in context. Its antigen is still unknown. Trimming took 4 bases from V and 6 from J, leaving 9 bases between them. CDR1 and CDR2 from the germline V gene are ENHRY and SYGVKD. This CDR3 contains 12 residues. The record originates from a study of Ad26.COV2.S vaccination and SARS-CoV-2 variants. Whole-study context: Intramuscular Ad26.COV2.S doses were given once or twice, 56 days apart.

General study findings and limits: Individuals receiving vaccine had higher spike-specific TCR breadth than placebo recipients did. Similar non-spike TCR breadth was seen in vaccine and placebo recipients.

Here immunoSEQ multiplex PCR was the method, and the copy in TCRdb shows in-frame clones only, minus some. The profile covers 350,000 to 500,000 clones, with roughly 87% appearing a single time and approximately 2.5% taken by the ten largest. Treatment described: roughly 18 received Ad26.COV2.S at low or high dose, single or two shots; a few received placebo; per-sample allocation not given. Sampling took place 63 days after the first vaccine or placebo injection. This adult donor, from Boston, was 18-55 years old. This clonotype was sampled from a person between 18 and 65 years old who received the Ad26.COV2.S COVID-19 vaccine or a placebo. The starting material was peripheral blood, obtained in a trial of Ad26.COV2.S vaccine versus placebo. This chain connects TRBV10-3 to TRBJ1-2; no reliable D call. The CDR3: CAISVQEDGYTF. CDR3 DNA sequence: TGTGCCATCAGTGTTCAGGAAGATGGCTACACCTTC.